Each of the 31 T cell receptor beta chains below was sequenced from the same sample in a study of OX40 agonist ivuxolimab in advanced cancers. Only in-frame clones appear in the TCRdb table, and some are missing; sequencing was by immunoSEQ multiplex PCR. The top ten hold roughly 0.71% of the sample, which has around 80,000 clones, approximately 86% seen once. Material: CD4+ or CD8+ T cells sorted from blood, obtained in a trial of the OX40 agonist ivuxolimab. All receptors derive from an adult with an advanced solid tumor such as melanoma, head and neck, liver or kidney cancer.

The CDR3: CAIRAPGSKGNEQFF. The CDR3 DNA sequence: TGTGCCATCAGGGCCCCCGGGAGTAAGGGCAATGAGCAGTTCTTC. V is TRBV10-3 and J is TRBJ2-1; D may be TRBD2 (6 bases). Looked up from germline, CDR1 is ENHRY and CDR2 is SYGVKD. The CDR3 is 15 amino acids. Trimming left V 6 bases short and J 6 bases short, with 18 bases between.

The J gene is TRBJ2-5, the V gene TRBV4-3; D is ambiguous. CDR1 LGHNA and CDR2 YSLEER come from the germline V gene. Trimming removed 0 bases from V and 1 base from J, with 15 bases in between. The CDR3 is 17 amino acids. DNA for the CDR3: TGCGCCAGCAGCCAAGATTATGGAGCCCCACCCCAAGAGACCCAGTACTTC. This codes for CASSQDYGAPPQETQYF.

The V call is TRBV11-3, the J call TRBJ2-5; D is ambiguous. The CDR3 loop spans 12 amino acids. The V end lost 0 bases, the J end lost 5 bases, and 4 bases lay between the germline ends. Per germline, CDR1 SGHNT and CDR2 YENEEA. CDR3 in amino acids: CASSLEQETQYF. The CDR3 DNA follows: TGTGCCAGCAGCTTAGAGCAGGAGACCCAGTACTTC.

This chain links TRBV7-9 with TRBJ2-1; D ambiguous. The germline V gene encodes CDR1 SEHNR and CDR2 FQNEAQ (reference sequence). The V end lost 1 base, the J end lost 8 bases, and 18 bases lay between the germline ends. The CDR3 has 16 residues. CDR3 nucleotide sequence: TGTGCCAGCAGCTTAGAGGCCAGCCATATACGGGATGAGCAGTTCTTC. It is translated as CASSLEASHIRDEQFF.

The chain couples TRBV6-1 to TRBJ2-3, with TRBD2 identical over 9 bases. Germline lookup yields CDR1 MNHNS and CDR2 SASEGT. CDR3 size: 15 residues. J lost 1 base, V lost 4 bases, and 3 bases had no gene match. The CDR3 reads CASSASGRRTDTQYF. The CDR3 coding sequence is TGTGCCAGCAGTGCGAGCGGGAGGCGCACAGATACGCAGTATTTT.

The chain uses TRBV6-5 and TRBJ2-7; D perhaps matches TRBD1 (6 bases). CDR1 is MNHEY, CDR2 SVGAGI, per germline. The germline V and J ends were trimmed by 8 bases and 2 bases, with 13 bases remaining between them. This CDR3 has 13 amino acids. The CDR3 DNA reads as TGTGCCAGCCGAGGACAGAGTCCCTACGAGCAGTACTTC. Protein product: CASRGQSPYEQYF.

This chain links TRBV4-1 with TRBJ2-5; 8 nucleotides agree with TRBD2. The CDR3 spans 13 residues. Germline V gene data show CDR1 as MGHRA and CDR2 as YSYEKL. The ends lost 4 bases at V and 3 bases at J; junction bases unmatched: 1. The DNA of the CDR3 is TGCGCCAGCAGCCGGGGACTAGAAGAGACCCAGTACTTC. Encoded protein: CASSRGLEETQYF.

This clone appeared a single time. The chain joins TRBV5-1 to TRBJ1-4; no reliable D call. Germline V gene lookup returns CDR1 SGHRS and CDR2 YFSETQ. V was pared by 4 bases and J by 5 bases, with 9 bases between. The CDR3 is made up of 13 amino acids. CDR3 in DNA: TGCGCCAGCAGCCCCAGTGTCAATGAAAAACTGTTTTTT. Protein sequence: CASSPSVNEKLFF.

This clone was observed once. The chain has TRBV29-1 and TRBJ2-3, with 7 bases identical to TRBD1. Germline loops: CDR1 SQVTM, CDR2 ANQGSEA. This CDR3 is built from 14 residues. J lost 0 bases, V lost 4 bases, and 4 bases had no gene match. The CDR3 DNA sequence: TGCAGCGTTGGGGGACAGTCTAGCACAGATACGCAGTATTTT. Amino acids: CSVGGQSSTDTQYF.

The V call is TRBV28, the J call TRBJ1-5; D remains ambiguous. This CDR3 contains 15 residues. Germline V lookup: CDR1 MDHEN, CDR2 SYDVKM. Trimming took off 3 bases at V and 3 bases at J, with 12 bases between the two ends. The CDR3 DNA reads TGTGCCAGCAGTTTGGCAGGAGGGTACAATCAGCCCCAGCATTTT. This gives the protein CASSLAGGYNQPQHF.

The rearrangement joins TRBV6-5 to TRBJ1-2, with D possibly being TRBD1 (6 bases). This CDR3 comprises 15 residues. V lost 1 base and J lost 10, with 19 bases in between. From germline, CDR1 is MNHEY and CDR2 SVGAGI. In DNA, the CDR3 is TGTGCCAGCAGTTACTTCCGGGAAGGGGGGTTAATCTACACCTTC. Translated, it gives CASSYFREGGLIYTF.

J is TRBJ2-1 and V is TRBV11-3; no clear D gene. This CDR3 has 14 amino acids. Germline CDR1 reads SGHNT; CDR2 reads YENEEA. V lost 3 bases, J lost 0 bases, and 6 bases lay in between. CDR3 nucleotide sequence: TGTGCCAGCAGCTTCGGCAGCTCCTACAATGAGCAGTTCTTC. As protein: CASSFGSSYNEQFF.

J is TRBJ1-1 and V is TRBV5-6; TRBD1 is a possible D gene (6 bases). CDR3 length: 18 amino acids. Trimming took 4 bases from V and 0 from J, leaving 22 bases between them. Looked up from germline, CDR1 is SGHDT and CDR2 is YYEEEE. This CDR3 reads CASSPQSGAFIMNTEAFF. CDR3 nucleotide sequence: TGTGCCAGCAGCCCCCAGTCGGGGGCTTTTATCATGAACACTGAAGCTTTCTTT.

The chain uses TRBV29-1 and TRBJ2-7; tentatively, D is TRBD2 (6 bases). Trimming removed 5 bases at V and 2 bases at J, with 19 bases between. The germline gives CDR1 SQVTM, CDR2 ANQGSEA. The CDR3 has 15 residues. CDR3 region: CSVKVGRRGAYEQYF. Written as DNA, the CDR3 is TGCAGCGTTAAGGTGGGGAGGAGGGGAGCCTACGAGCAGTACTTC.

This clone appeared a single time. The chain recombines TRBV30 with TRBJ2-7; D perhaps matches TRBD1 (6 bases). CDR3 length: 13 amino acids. Trimming took 4 bases from V and 2 from J, leaving 12 bases between them. From germline, CDR1 is GTSNPN and CDR2 SVGIG (reference sequence). The CDR3 sequence is CAWNRDTPYEQYF. The CDR3 nucleotides are TGTGCCTGGAACCGGGACACTCCCTACGAGCAGTACTTC. Based on the CDR3 plus reference TRBV30 and TRBJ2-7, the full variable domain is SQTIHQWPATLVQPVGSPLSLECTVEGTSNPNLYWYRQAAGRGLQLLFYSVGIGQISSEVPQNLSASRPQDRQFILSSKKLLLSDSGFYLCAWNRDTPYEQYFGPGTRLTVT.

This clone was recorded once. The J gene is TRBJ2-1, the V gene TRBV30; D is undetermined. CDR1 GTSNPN and CDR2 SVGIG come from the germline V gene (reference sequence). V shed 1 base and J shed 4 bases, with 11 bases lying between them. This CDR3 region has 14 residues. The CDR3 DNA reads as TGTGCCTGGAGTGGATCATCCTCTTACAATGAGCAGTTCTTC. It yields the protein CAWSGSSSYNEQFF.

V gene TRBV7-9 combines with J gene TRBJ2-5; 14 nucleotides line up with TRBD2. V lost 5 bases and J lost 7; bases outside the gene matches: 3. CDR1 SEHNR and CDR2 FQNEAQ come from the germline V gene (reference sequence). This CDR3 spans 14 amino acids. CDR3 protein: CASSPTSGRGTQYF. The CDR3 bases are TGTGCCAGCAGCCCGACTAGCGGGAGGGGGACCCAGTACTTC.

A single count supports this clone. V usage is TRBV28 and J usage is TRBJ2-5, with 10 bases matching TRBD2. The CDR3 has 15 amino acids. Germline CDR1 MDHEN, CDR2 SYDVKM. With 2 bases clipped from V and 9 bases from J, the junction kept 9 bases outside the gene matches. The chain's CDR3 is CASSLRLAGAGAQYF. CDR3 nucleotides: TGTGCCAGCAGTTTACGGCTAGCGGGGGCCGGGGCCCAGTACTTC.

Sample share makes this clone medium-sized. The chain is built from TRBV19 and TRBJ1-1; maybe TRBD1 (5 bases). The V end lost 3 bases, the J end lost 5 bases, and 28 bases lay between the germline ends. The CDR3 is made up of 19 amino acids. Germline V gives CDR1 LNHDA, CDR2 SQIVND (reference sequence). CDR3: CASSITVFVAGHRGTEAFF. The DNA of the CDR3 is TGTGCCAGTAGTATCACCGTTTTCGTGGCAGGGCATAGGGGAACTGAAGCTTTCTTT.

CDR3 nucleotides: TGTGCCAGCAGGACAGCCTTTCTACCAACCCGAGATACGCAGTATTTT. Protein product: CASRTAFLPTRDTQYF. The chain recombines TRBV6-4 with TRBJ2-3, with a possible D match to TRBD1 (5 bases). From germline, CDR1 is MRHNA and CDR2 SNTAGT. Between the trimmed V and J ends, which lost 6 bases and 5 bases, there was a span of 21 bases. This CDR3 is built from 16 residues.

The chain has TRBV7-9 and TRBJ2-1; D may be TRBD1 (5 bases). The CDR3 is 16 residues long. CDR1 and CDR2 from the germline V gene are SEHNR and FQNEAQ (reference sequence). V lost 1 base to trimming and J lost 8 bases, with 18 bases between them. DNA of the CDR3: TGTGCCAGCAGCTTAGGGGGCGGTCGTGAAGCCTATGAGCAGTTCTTC. This codes for CASSLGGGREAYEQFF.

The chain recombines TRBV20-1 with TRBJ2-7; D possibly uses TRBD1 or TRBD2 (5 bases each). CDR1 DFQATT and CDR2 SNEGSKA come from the germline V gene (reference sequence). Trimming shortened V by 3 bases and J by 6 bases, and 9 bases separated the two germline ends. This CDR3 has 11 amino acids. The DNA of the CDR3 is TGCAGTGCTAGGGGGGAATCCGAGCAGTACTTC. Its protein product is CSARGESEQYF.

This clone was seen only a few times. The chain couples TRBV28 to TRBJ2-5; 8 nucleotides align to TRBD1. Germline assignment: CDR1 MDHEN and CDR2 SYDVKM. The CDR3 runs 14 residues. J was trimmed by 7 bases and V by 8 bases; bases with no gene match: 12. CDR3 sequence: CASLGTGLAGTQYF. The CDR3 DNA follows: TGTGCCAGCCTGGGGACAGGACTGGCCGGGACCCAGTACTTC.

The chain recombines TRBV5-1 with TRBJ2-5; unclear D gene. This CDR3 has 13 residues. Germline values: CDR1 SGHRS, CDR2 YFSETQ. Trimming left V 2 bases short and J 3 bases short, with 8 bases between. The CDR3 DNA is TGCGCCAGCAGCTTCGCGTCTGAAGAGACCCAGTACTTC. It translates to CASSFASEETQYF.

The chain combines TRBV19 with TRBJ2-4, with D uncertain. CDR1 and CDR2 from the germline V gene are LNHDA and SQIVND (reference sequence). This CDR3 comprises 16 residues. Trimming cost V 1 base and J 0 bases, with 10 bases left between them. CDR3 in DNA: TGTGCCAGTAGTATAGTGGAAAGACAAGCCAAAAACATTCAGTACTTC. This gives the protein CASSIVERQAKNIQYF.

V gene TRBV10-3 combines with J gene TRBJ1-5; 7 nucleotides align to TRBD1. The CDR3 loop spans 16 amino acids. Germline V gene lookup returns CDR1 ENHRY and CDR2 SYGVKD. V lost 0 bases, J lost 0 bases, and 2 bases stayed unmatched. CDR3 in amino acids: CAISESKGASNQPQHF. The CDR3 DNA follows: TGTGCCATCAGTGAGTCGAAGGGGGCTAGCAATCAGCCCCAGCATTTT.

This chain links TRBV5-1 with TRBJ2-7, with D perhaps matching TRBD1 (6 bases). Germline-derived CDR1 and CDR2 are SGHRS and YFSETQ. This CDR3 comprises 13 residues. V was cut by 0 bases and J by 5 bases, with 9 bases left in between. The CDR3 sequence is CASSLVQGNEQYF. CDR3 DNA sequence: TGCGCCAGCAGCTTGGTACAGGGAAACGAGCAGTACTTC.

The chain links TRBV28 to TRBJ1-5; D may be TRBD1 (6 bases). Trimming took off 8 bases at V and 2 bases at J, with 16 bases between the two ends. Germline assignment: CDR1 MDHEN and CDR2 SYDVKM. The CDR3 has 15 residues. The CDR3 reads CASGAWGQGNQPQHF. As DNA, the CDR3 is TGTGCCAGCGGAGCGTGGGGGCAAGGCAATCAGCCCCAGCATTTT.

V gene TRBV19 combines with J gene TRBJ1-3; 8 nucleotides match TRBD1. The CDR3 is 17 residues long. Trimming took 6 bases from V and 2 from J; bases not matched to a gene: 12. The germline V gene has CDR1 LNHDA and CDR2 SQIVND (reference sequence). The CDR3 DNA reads TGTGCCAGTAGCCCCTCGGATGACAGGGGACCTGGAAACACCATATATTTT. Translated: CASSPSDDRGPGNTIYF. Complete variable domain (other parts from reference TRBV19 and TRBJ1-3): DGGITQSPKYLFRKEGQNVTLSCEQNLNHDAMYWYRQDPGQGLRLIYYSQIVNDFQKGDIAEGYSVSREKKESFPLTVTSAQKNPTAFYLCASSPSDDRGPGNTIYFGEGSWLTVV.

The chain combines TRBV19 with TRBJ2-2, with D perhaps matching TRBD2 (5 bases). Germline-derived CDR1 and CDR2 are LNHDA and SQIVND (reference sequence). V dropped 3 bases and J dropped 3 bases, with 17 bases sitting between them. The CDR3 has 17 amino acids. The CDR3 region is CASSIRLGERDTGELFF. The CDR3 DNA is TGTGCCAGTAGTATTCGCCTGGGAGAGAGGGACACCGGGGAGCTGTTTTTT. Supplemented by reference TRBV19 and TRBJ2-2, the full variable domain reads DGGITQSPKYLFRKEGQNVTLSCEQNLNHDAMYWYRQDPGQGLRLIYYSQIVNDFQKGDIAEGYSVSREKKESFPLTVTSAQKNPTAFYLCASSIRLGERDTGELFFGEGSRLTVL.

The chain carries TRBV7-8 and TRBJ2-7; no definite D call. CDR3 length: 12 residues. Germline V gene lookup returns CDR1 SGHVS and CDR2 FQNEAQ. V was pared by 7 bases and J by 3 bases, with 10 bases between. Written as DNA, the CDR3 is TGTGCCAGCAACATAGTGGGCTACGAGCAGTACTTC. Its translation is CASNIVGYEQYF.